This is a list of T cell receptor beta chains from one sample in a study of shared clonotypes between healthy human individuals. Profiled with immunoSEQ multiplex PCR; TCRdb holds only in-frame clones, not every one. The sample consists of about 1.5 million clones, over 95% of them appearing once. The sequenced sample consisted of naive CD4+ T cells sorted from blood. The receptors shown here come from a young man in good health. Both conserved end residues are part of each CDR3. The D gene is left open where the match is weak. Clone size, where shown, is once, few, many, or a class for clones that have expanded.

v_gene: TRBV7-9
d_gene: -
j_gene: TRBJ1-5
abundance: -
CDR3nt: TGTGCCAGCAGCCTAACCGGGAGTGATCAGCCCCAGCATTTT
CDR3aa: CASSLTGSDQPQHF

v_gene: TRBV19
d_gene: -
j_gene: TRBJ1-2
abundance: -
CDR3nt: TGTGCCAGTAGTAAAACAGGGCCTTATGGCTACACCTTC
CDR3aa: CASSKTGPYGYTF

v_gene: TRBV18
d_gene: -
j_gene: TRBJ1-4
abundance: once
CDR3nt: TGTGCCAGCTCCTCCAAGGGGGTCTATGAAAAACTGTTTTTT
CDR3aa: CASSSKGVYEKLFF

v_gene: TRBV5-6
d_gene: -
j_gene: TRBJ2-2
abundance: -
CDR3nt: TGTGCCAGCAGCTTGAACCCCGGGGAGCTGTTTTTT
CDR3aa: CASSLNPGELFF

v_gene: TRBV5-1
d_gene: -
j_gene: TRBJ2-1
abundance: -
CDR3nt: TGCGCCAGCAGCCTGACTAGTGGGGGATACAATGAGCAGTTCTTC
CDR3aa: CASSLTSGGYNEQFF

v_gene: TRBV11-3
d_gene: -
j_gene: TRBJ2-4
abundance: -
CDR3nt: TGTGCCAGCAGCACAGACTGGGAGAACATTCAGTACTTC
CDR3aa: CASSTDWENIQYF

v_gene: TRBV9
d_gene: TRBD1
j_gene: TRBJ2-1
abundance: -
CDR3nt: TGTGCCAGCACCCCGACAGGGAACTACAATGAGCAGTTCTTC
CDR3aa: CASTPTGNYNEQFF

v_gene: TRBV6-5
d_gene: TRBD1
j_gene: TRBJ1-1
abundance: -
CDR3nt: TGTGCCAGCAGTTACTCGGACAGGGCTTACACTGAAGCTTTCTTT
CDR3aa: CASSYSDRAYTEAFF

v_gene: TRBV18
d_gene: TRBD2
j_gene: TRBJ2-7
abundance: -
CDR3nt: TGTGCCAGCTCACCCCCACTAGCGCGGGTCGAGCAGTACTTC
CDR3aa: CASSPPLARVEQYF

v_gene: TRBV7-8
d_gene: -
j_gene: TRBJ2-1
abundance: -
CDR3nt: TGTGCCAGCAGCTTGATGGGACCGAAACCTTACAATGAGCAGTTCTTC
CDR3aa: CASSLMGPKPYNEQFF

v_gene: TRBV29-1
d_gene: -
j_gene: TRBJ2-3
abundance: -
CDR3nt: TGCAGCGTTCAAGAACTGTTCACAGATACGCAGTATTTT
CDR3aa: CSVQELFTDTQYF

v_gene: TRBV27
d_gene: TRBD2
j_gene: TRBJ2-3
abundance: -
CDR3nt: TGTGCCAGCAGCCGGGGCGGGAGTTGGGATACGCAGTATTTT
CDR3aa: CASSRGGSWDTQYF

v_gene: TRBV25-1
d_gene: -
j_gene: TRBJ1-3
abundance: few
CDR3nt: TGTGCCAGCAGTGAGGAACGCTCTGGAAACACCATATATTTT
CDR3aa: CASSEERSGNTIYF

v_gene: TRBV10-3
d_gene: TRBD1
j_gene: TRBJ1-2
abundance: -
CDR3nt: TGTGCCATCAGCCCCGGGACAGATAGTAACTATGGCTACACCTTC
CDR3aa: CAISPGTDSNYGYTF

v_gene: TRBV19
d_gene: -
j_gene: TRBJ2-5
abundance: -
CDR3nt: TGTGCCAGTAGCCACACCATCGGGATGGGGGAGACCCAGTACTTC
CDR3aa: CASSHTIGMGETQYF

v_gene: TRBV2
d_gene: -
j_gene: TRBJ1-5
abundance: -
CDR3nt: TGTGCCAGCAGTGAATTGGGGACCCGGGGTCAGCCCCAGCATTTT
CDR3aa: CASSELGTRGQPQHF

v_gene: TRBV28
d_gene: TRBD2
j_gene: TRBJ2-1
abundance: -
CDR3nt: TGTGCCAGCAAGGGATTGCAGCGGGAGGGCCTCCGAGGGAATGAGCAGTTCTTC
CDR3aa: CASKGLQREGLRGNEQFF

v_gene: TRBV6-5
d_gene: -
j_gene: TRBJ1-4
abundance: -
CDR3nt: TGTGCCACCGGTCGGCCCCGTCTCCATGAAAAACTGTTTTTT
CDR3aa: CATGRPRLHEKLFF

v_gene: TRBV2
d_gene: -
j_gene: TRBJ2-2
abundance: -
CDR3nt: TGTGCCAGCACTATCCGGTCGGGTGCGGGGGAGCTGTTTTTT
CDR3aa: CASTIRSGAGELFF

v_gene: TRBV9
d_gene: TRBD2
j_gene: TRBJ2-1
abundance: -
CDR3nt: TGTGCCAGCAGCGTGACTAGCGGGACGACGGCCTACAATGAGCAGTTCTTC
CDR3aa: CASSVTSGTTAYNEQFF

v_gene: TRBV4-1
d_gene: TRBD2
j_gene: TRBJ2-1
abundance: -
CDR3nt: TGCGCCAGCAGCCAAGGTGGGCTAGCGGGAGGCCCATTCCTTAGCAATGAGCAGTTCTTC
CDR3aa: CASSQGGLAGGPFLSNEQFF

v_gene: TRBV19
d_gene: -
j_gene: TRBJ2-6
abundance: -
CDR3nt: TGTGCCAGTAGTATACAGGGTTCGGGGGCCAACGTCCTGACTTTC
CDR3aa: CASSIQGSGANVLTF

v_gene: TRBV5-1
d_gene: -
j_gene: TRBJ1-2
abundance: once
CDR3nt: TGCGCCAGCAGCTTGGCCGTAGGGTCTATCTATGGCTACACCTTC
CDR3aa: CASSLAVGSIYGYTF

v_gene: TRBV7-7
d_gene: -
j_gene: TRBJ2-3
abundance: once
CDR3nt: TGTGCTAGCAGCTTAGAGGTAGCAGATACGCAGTATTTT
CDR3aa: CASSLEVADTQYF

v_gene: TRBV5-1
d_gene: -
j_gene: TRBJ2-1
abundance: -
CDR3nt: TGCGCCAGCAGCTTGATTTCGGACAATGAGCAGTTCTTC
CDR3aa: CASSLISDNEQFF

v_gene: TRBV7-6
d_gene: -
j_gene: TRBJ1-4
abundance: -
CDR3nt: TGTGCCAGCAGCTCCCTGGGAGCAACTAATGAAAAACTGTTTTTT
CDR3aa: CASSSLGATNEKLFF

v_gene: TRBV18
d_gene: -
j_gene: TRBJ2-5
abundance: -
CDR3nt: TGTGCCAGCTCACCACCTTCGGGGAGAGAGACCCAGTACTTC
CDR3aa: CASSPPSGRETQYF

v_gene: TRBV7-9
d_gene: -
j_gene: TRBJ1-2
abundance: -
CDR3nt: TGTGCCAGCAGCTTAGAGAGGGGCACTAACTATGGCTACACCTTC
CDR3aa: CASSLERGTNYGYTF

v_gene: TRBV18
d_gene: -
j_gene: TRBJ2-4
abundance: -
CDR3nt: TGTGCCAGCTCACCAGGCAGAAAAAACATTCAGTACTTC
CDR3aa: CASSPGRKNIQYF

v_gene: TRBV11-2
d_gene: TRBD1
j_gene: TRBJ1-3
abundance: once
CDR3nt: TGTGCCAGCAGCTTAGCCCTGACAGGGGGCGAAGGAAACACCATATATTTT
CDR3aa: CASSLALTGGEGNTIYF

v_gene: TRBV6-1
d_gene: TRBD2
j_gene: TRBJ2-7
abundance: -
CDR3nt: TGTGCCAGCAGTGGACTAGCGGGGAGCCCCTACGAGCAGTACTTC
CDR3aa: CASSGLAGSPYEQYF

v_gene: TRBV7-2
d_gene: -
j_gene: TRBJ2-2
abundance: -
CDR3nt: TGTGCCAGCAGCTTAGCGTCTGGCAAGAACACCGGGGAGCTGTTTTTT
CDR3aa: CASSLASGKNTGELFF

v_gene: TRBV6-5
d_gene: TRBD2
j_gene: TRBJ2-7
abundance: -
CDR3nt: TGTGCCAGCAGTTACAAGGGACTAAGCCCGGGCGAGCAGTACTTC
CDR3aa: CASSYKGLSPGEQYF

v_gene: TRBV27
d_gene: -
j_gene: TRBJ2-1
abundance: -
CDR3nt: TGTGCCAGCAGTTCAAAGCGGGACAGCTACAATGAGCAGTTCTTC
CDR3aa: CASSSKRDSYNEQFF

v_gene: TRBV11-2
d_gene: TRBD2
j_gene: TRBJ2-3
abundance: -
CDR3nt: TGTGCCAGCAGCTCCCCAGCGGGGAGCACAGATACGCAGTATTTT
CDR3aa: CASSSPAGSTDTQYF